The T cell receptor (beta chain) described here comes from a study of T-cell reconstitution after alpha-beta-depleted transplantation in children. The CDR3 contains 15 residues. Trimming removed 5 bases at V and 2 bases at J, with 16 bases between. In germline, CDR1 is SGHVS, CDR2 FNYEAQ. TCRbeta library preparation incorporated unique molecular identifiers. TCRdb itself ran the PCR reads through MiXCR, one entry per CDR3 protein. The table includes about 400,000 distinct CDR3 sequences, around 21% detected once. This clonotype originated in a human donor who donated a stem cell graft to a child with acute myeloid leukemia. This material consisted of PBMCs from the stem cell graft donor, taken from the stem cell graft. The chain uses TRBV7-6 and TRBJ2-7; D is unclear. CDR3 sequence: CASSSQDGSAYEQYF. The CDR3, as DNA: TGTGCCAGCAGCAGTCAGGACGGATCGGCCTACGAGCAGTACTTC.